This T cell receptor beta chain originates from a study of T cells in localized non-small cell lung cancer. Study findings and constraints: Sequencing, confined to only one tumor region, leaves heterogeneity possible.

About this clone itself: The antigen is not known.

Libraries were prepared by immunoSEQ multiplex PCR; TCRdb keeps only in-frame clonotypes and omits some of them. Among 25,000 to 30,000 clones listed, about four fifths were seen once. V gave up 3 bases and J gave up 1 base; unmatched junction bases: 6. Germline assignment: CDR1 SGHTS and CDR2 YDEGEE. The length of the CDR3 is 15 residues. The sample was peripheral blood mononuclear cells, taken before any cancer treatment. The TCR comes from a man between 40 and 70 years old with stage III lung adenocarcinoma. The chain links TRBV5-8 to TRBJ2-7; 8 bases line up with TRBD1. CDR3 in DNA: TGTGCCAGCAGCTGCGGGACAGGTGTATCCTACGAGCAGTACGTC. Its translation is CASSCGTGVSYEQYV.